This TCR beta chain originates from a study of PD-L1 blockade in urothelial cancer. On the study more broadly: A median of 141,255 T cells was found in the blood samples.

Germline loops: CDR1 MDHEN, CDR2 SYDVKM. Trimming cost V 5 bases and J 7 bases, with 6 bases left between them. This CDR3 has 11 amino acids. This table comes from immunoSEQ multiplex PCR, and its TCRdb copy is limited to in-frame clones, with some not included. The sample holds about 52,000 clones; roughly 77% are singletons and the top ten take less than 4.5%. Source: PBMCs, taken around atezolizumab (anti-PD-L1) treatment. The chain couples TRBV28 to TRBJ2-1; unclear D gene. The receptor's source is a man between 65 and 85 years old with urothelial cancer. The CDR3 region has the DNA TGTGCCAGCAGTCGCCAGAATGAGCAGTTCTTC. Protein product: CASSRQNEQFF.